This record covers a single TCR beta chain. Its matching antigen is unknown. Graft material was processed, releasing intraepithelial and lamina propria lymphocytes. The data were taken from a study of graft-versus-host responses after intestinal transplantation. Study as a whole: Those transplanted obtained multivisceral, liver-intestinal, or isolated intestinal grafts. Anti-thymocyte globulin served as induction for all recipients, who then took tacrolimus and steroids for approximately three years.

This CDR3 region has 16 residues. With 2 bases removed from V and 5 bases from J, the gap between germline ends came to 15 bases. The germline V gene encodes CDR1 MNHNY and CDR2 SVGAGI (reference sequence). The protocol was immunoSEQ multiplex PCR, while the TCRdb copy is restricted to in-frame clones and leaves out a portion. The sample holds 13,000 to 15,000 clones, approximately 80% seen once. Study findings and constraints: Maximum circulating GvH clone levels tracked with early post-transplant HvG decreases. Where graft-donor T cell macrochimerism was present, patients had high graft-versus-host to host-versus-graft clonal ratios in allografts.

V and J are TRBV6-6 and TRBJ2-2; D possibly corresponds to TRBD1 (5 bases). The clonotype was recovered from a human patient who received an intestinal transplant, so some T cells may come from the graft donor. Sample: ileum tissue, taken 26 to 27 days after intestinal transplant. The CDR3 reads CASSYPQGSRTGELFF. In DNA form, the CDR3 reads TGTGCCAGCAGTTACCCTCAGGGTTCGAGAACCGGGGAGCTGTTTTTT.